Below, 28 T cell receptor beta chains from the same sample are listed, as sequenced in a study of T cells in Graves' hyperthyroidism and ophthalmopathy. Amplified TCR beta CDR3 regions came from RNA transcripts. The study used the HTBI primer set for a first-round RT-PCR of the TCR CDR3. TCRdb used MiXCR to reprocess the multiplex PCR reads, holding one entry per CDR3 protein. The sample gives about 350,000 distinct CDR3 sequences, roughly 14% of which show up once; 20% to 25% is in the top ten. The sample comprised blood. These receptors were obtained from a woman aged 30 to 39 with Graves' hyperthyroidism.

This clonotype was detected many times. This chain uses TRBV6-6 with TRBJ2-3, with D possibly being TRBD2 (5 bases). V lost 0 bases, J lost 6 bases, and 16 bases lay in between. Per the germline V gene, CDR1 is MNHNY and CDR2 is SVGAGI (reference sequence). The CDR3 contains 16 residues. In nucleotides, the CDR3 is TGTGCCAGCAGTTACTCGATGGGAGTCGGGCGTGATACGCAGTATTTT. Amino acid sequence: CASSYSMGVGRDTQYF.

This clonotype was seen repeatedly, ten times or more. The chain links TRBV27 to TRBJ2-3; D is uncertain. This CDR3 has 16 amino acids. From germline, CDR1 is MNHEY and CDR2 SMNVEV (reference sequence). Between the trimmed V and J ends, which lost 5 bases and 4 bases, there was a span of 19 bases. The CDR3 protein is CASSLTKGPGPDTQYF. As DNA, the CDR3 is TGTGCCAGCAGTCTTACAAAAGGTCCGGGCCCAGATACGCAGTATTTT.

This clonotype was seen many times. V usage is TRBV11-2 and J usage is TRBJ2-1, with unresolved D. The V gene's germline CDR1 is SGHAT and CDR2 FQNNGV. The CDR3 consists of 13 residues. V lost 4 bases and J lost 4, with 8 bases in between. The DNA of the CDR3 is TGTGCCAGCAGCTCATTGGGTTACAATGAGCAGTTCTTC. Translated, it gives CASSSLGYNEQFF.

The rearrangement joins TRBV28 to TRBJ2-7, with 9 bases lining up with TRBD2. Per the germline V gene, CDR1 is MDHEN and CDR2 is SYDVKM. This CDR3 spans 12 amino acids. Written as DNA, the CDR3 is TGTGCGCAAGCGGGGGGCCCCTACGAGCAGTACTTC. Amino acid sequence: CAQAGGPYEQYF.

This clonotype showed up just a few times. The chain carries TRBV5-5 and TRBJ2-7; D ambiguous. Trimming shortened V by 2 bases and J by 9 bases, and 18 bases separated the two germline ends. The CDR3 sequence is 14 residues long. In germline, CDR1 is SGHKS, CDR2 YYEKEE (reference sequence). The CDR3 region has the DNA TGTGCCAGCAGCTTTTGGCAGGATCTGTTCGGGCAGTACTTC. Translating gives CASSFWQDLFGQYF.

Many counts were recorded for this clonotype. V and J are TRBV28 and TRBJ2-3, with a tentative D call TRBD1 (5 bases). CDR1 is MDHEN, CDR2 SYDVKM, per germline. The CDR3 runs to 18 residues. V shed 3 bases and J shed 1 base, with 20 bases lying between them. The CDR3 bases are TGTGCCAGCAGTTTGGCTGGCAGGGCCCCCATACGCACAGATACGCAGTATTTT. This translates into CASSLAGRAPIRTDTQYF.

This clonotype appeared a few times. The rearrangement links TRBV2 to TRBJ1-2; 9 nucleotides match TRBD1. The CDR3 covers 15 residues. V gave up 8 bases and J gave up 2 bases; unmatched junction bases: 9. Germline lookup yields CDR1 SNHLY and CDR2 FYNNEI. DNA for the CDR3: TGTGCCAGCGTGGGAGCGGGGACAGGGAACTATGGCTACACCTTC. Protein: CASVGAGTGNYGYTF. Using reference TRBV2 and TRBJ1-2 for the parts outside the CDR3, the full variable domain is EPEVTQTPSHQVTQMGQEVILRCVPISNHLYFYWYRQILGQKVEFLVSFYNNEISEKSEIFDDQFSVERPDGSNFTLKIRSTKLEDSAMYFCASVGAGTGNYGYTFGSGTRLTVV.

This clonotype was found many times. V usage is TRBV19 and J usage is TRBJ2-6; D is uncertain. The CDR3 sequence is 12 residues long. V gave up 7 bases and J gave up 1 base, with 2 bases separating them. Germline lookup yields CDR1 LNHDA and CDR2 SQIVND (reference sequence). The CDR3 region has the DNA TGTGCCAGTAAGTCTGGGGCCAACGTCCTGACTTTC. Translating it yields CASKSGANVLTF.

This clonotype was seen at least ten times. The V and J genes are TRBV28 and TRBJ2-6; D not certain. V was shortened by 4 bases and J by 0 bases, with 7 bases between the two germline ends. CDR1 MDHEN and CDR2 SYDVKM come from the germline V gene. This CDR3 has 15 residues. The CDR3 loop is CASSWGSSGANVLTF. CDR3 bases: TGTGCCAGCAGTTGGGGTAGCTCTGGGGCCAACGTCCTGACTTTC.

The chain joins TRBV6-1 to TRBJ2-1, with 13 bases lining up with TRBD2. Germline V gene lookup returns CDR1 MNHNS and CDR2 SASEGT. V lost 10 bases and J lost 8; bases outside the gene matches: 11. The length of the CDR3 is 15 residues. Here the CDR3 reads CAINQLAGGPDEQFF. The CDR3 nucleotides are TGTGCCATCAACCAACTAGCGGGAGGGCCGGATGAGCAGTTCTTC.

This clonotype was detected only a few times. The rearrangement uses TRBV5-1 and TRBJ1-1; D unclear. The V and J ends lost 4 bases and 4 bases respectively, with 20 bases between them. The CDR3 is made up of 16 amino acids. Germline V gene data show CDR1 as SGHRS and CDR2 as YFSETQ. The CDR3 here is CASSLENTRMSTEAFF. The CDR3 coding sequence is TGCGCCAGCAGCCTGGAAAACACCAGGATGAGCACTGAAGCTTTCTTT.

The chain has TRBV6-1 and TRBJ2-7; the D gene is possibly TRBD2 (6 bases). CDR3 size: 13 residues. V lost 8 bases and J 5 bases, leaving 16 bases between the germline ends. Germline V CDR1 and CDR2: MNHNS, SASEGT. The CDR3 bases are TGTGCCAGCGTCGGCCGGGGGAACCACGAGCAGTACTTC. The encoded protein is CASVGRGNHEQYF.

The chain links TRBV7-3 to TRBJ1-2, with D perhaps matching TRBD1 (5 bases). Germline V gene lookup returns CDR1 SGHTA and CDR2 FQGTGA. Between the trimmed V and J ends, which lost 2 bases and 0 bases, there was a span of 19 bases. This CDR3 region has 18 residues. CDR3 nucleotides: TGTGCCAGCAGCTTAGATGCTCGGGACGAGGAAGCTAACTATGGCTACACCTTC. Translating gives CASSLDARDEEANYGYTF.

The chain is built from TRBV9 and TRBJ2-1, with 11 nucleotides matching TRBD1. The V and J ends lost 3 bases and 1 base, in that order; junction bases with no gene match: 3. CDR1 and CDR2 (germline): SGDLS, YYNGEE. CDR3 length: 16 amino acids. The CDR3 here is CASSDGQGASYNEQFF. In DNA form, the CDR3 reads TGTGCCAGCAGCGACGGACAGGGGGCATCCTACAATGAGCAGTTCTTC.

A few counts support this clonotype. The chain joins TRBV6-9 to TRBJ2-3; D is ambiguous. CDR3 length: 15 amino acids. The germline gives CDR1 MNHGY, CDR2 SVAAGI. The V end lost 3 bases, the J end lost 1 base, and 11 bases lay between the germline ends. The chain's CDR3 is CASSYVGQGTDTQYF. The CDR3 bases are TGTGCCAGCAGTTACGTAGGGCAGGGCACAGATACGCAGTATTTT.

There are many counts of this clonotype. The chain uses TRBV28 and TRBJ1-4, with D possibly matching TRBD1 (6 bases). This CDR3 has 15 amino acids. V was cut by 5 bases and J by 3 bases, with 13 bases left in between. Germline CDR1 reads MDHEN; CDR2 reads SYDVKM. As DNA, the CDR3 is TGTGCCAGCAGTCCTTCAGGGGTCTCTAATGAAAAACTGTTTTTT. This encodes CASSPSGVSNEKLFF. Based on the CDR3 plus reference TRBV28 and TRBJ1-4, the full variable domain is DVKVTQSSRYLVKRTGEKVFLECVQDMDHENMFWYRQDPGLGLRLIYFSYDVKMKEKGDIPEGYSVSREKKERFSLILESASTNQTSMYLCASSPSGVSNEKLFFGSGTQLSVL.

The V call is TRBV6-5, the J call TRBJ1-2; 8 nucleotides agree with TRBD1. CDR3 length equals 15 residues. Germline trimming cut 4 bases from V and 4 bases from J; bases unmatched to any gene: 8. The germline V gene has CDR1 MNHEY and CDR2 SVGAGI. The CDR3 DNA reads TGTGCCAGCAGTTCCAAAGACAGGGGCTCCTATGGCTACACCTTC. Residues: CASSSKDRGSYGYTF.

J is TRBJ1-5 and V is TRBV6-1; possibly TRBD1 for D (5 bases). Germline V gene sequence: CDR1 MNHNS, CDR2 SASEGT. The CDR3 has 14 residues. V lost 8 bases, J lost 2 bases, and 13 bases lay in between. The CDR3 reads CASSAGGGNQPQHF. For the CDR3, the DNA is TGTGCCAGCTCAGCGGGAGGGGGCAATCAGCCCCAGCATTTT.

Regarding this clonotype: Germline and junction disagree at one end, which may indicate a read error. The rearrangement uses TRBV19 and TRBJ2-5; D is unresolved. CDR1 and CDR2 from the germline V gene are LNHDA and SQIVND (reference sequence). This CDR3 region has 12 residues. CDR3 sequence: CASNQNQESQYF. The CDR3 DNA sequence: TGTGCCAGTAACCAGAACCAAGAGTCCCAGTACTTC.

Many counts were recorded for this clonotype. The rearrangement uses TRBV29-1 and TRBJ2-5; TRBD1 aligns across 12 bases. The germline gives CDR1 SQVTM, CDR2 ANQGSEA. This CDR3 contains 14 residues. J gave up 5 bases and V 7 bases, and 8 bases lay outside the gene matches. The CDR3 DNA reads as TGCAGCGCGACCGGGACAGGGGGCCTGGAGACCCAGTACTTC. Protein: CSATGTGGLETQYF.

CDR3 residues: CASSVILSVTGELFF. In DNA, the CDR3 is TGTGCCAGCAGTGTAATTCTATCGGTGACCGGGGAGCTGTTTTTT. The V gene is TRBV2, the J gene TRBJ2-2; D is unclear. The CDR3 runs 15 residues. V lost 4 bases, J lost 5 bases, and 14 bases lay in between. Germline CDR1 is SNHLY and CDR2 is FYNNEI.

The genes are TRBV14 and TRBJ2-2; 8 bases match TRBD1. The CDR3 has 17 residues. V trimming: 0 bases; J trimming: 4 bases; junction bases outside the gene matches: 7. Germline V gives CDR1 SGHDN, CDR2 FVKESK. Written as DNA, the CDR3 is TGTGCCAGCAGCCAAGACCCGGGGACAGGACCCACCGGGGAGCTGTTTTTT. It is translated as CASSQDPGTGPTGELFF.

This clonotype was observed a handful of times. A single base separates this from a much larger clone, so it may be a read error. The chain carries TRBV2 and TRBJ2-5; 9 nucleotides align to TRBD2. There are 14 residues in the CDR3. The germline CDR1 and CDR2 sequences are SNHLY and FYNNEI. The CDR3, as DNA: TGTGACAGCAGTGTAAGGCGGGAGGGAGAGACCCAGTACTTC. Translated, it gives CDSSVRREGETQYF.

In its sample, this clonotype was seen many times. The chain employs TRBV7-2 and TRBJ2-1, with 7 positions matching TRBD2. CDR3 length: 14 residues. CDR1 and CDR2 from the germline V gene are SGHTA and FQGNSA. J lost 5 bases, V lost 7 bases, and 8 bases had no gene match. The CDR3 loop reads CASKGLAVNNEQFF. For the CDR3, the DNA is TGTGCCAGCAAAGGGCTAGCGGTGAACAATGAGCAGTTCTTC.

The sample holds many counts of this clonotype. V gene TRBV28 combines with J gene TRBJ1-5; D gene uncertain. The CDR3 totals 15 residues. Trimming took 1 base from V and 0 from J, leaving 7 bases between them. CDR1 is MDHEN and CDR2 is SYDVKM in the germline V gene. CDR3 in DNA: TGTGCCAGCAGTTTATCCGGGAATAGCAATCAGCCCCAGCATTTT. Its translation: CASSLSGNSNQPQHF.

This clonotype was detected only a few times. The CDR3 sequence is CSAPGRGPPVAPRNTIYF. CDR3 bases: TGCAGTGCTCCCGGTCGGGGTCCACCCGTTGCGCCCCGAAACACCATATATTTT. The chain uses TRBV20-1 and TRBJ1-3; D is unclear. V lost 5 bases, J lost 5 bases, and 28 bases lay in between. Germline V gives CDR1 DFQATT, CDR2 SNEGSKA (reference sequence). CDR3 length: 18 residues.

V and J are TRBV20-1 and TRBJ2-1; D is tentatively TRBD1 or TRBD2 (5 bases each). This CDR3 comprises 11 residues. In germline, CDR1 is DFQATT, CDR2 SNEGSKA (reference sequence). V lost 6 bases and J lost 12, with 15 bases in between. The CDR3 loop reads CSARGLAGQFF. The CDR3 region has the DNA TGCAGTGCAAGGGGTCTAGCCGGGCAGTTCTTC.

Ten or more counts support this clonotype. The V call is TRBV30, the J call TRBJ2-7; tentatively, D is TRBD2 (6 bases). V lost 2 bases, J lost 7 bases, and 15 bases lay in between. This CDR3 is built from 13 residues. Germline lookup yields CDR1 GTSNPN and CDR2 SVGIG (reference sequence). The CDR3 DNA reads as TGTGCCTGGAGTCCTGGGGGGAATAGGGAGCAGTACTTC. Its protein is CAWSPGGNREQYF.